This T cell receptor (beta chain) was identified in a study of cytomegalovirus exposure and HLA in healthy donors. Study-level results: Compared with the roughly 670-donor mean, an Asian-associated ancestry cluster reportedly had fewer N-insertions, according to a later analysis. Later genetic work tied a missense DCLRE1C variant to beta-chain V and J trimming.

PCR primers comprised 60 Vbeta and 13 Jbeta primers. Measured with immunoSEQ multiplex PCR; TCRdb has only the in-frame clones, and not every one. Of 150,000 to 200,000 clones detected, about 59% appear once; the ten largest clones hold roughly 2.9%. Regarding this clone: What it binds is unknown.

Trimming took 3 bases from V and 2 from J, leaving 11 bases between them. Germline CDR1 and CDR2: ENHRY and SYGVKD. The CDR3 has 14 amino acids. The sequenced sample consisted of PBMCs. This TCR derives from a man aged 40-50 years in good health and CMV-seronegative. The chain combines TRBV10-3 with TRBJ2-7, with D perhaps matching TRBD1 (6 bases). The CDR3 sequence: CAISDGKGAYEQYF. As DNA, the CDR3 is TGTGCCATCAGTGATGGGAAGGGGGCCTACGAGCAGTACTTC.